This TCR beta chain was observed in a study of T cell repertoires in cytomegalovirus infection. Study context: Recently described HLA-C-restricted plus well-studied HLA-B-restricted CMV epitopes were used. From public TCR beta signatures came an indication of both CMV infection and matching HLA type.

Study findings and constraints: Clonotype analysis showed dominance of the ex vivo response by HLA-C-restricted CMV-specific TCR beta clonotypes. CMV carriers with the relevant HLA were identified by cumulative public TCR beta family frequency.

From the reads, TCRdb called clonotypes with MiXCR, one entry per CDR3 protein. The sample lists 700,000 to 850,000 distinct CDR3 sequences; roughly 33% were seen once. Comment on this clonotype: Its specificity is unknown.

CDR3 length: 16 amino acids. V lost 5 bases and J lost 2; bases outside the gene matches: 10. The germline CDR1 and CDR2 sequences are MNHEY and SVGAGI. The clonotype originates from a human donor in good health (CMV status not recorded). Some clones in this sample may be carry-over from other donors' samples. The sequencing used cultured CD8+ T cells from PBMCs, collected from culture after CMV antigen stimulation. V gene TRBV6-5 combines with J gene TRBJ1-2, with 8 bases matching TRBD1. The CDR3 loop is CASSRTGLLGNYGYTF. The CDR3 DNA follows: TGTGCCAGCAGTCGGACAGGGCTGCTTGGGAACTATGGCTACACCTTC.